These 29 T cell receptor beta chains share one sample of origin, sequenced in a study of regulatory T cells in long-lasting Graves disease. HTBI primers from iRepertoire and Arm-PCR of CDR3 regions yielded the TCR beta libraries. MiXCR was run by TCRdb on the multiplex PCR reads, yielding one entry per CDR3 protein. The sample contains about 310,000 distinct CDR3 sequences, more than 20% of which appear only once. Time point denoted: persistent/refractory GD, antithyroid drugs over 5 years with positive TRAb. Preparation of the TCR library used RNA extracted from PBMCs. The material was peripheral blood mononuclear cells (PBMCs), obtained when the disease was refractory, from a patient treated with antithyroid drugs. Every receptor here comes from a female donor with Graves disease.

Many counts were recorded for this clonotype. The chain is built from TRBV30 and TRBJ2-5; no definite D call. The CDR3 covers 13 residues. The germline V and J ends were trimmed by 0 bases and 5 bases, with 10 bases remaining between them. Germline assignment: CDR1 GTSNPN and CDR2 SVGIG (reference sequence). The CDR3 nucleotides read TGTGCCTGGAGTGTTCGGATGTGGGAGACCCAGTACTTC. Translation gives CAWSVRMWETQYF.

The chain uses TRBV28 and TRBJ2-2; TRBD1 or TRBD2 may be the D gene (6 bases each). Deletions cut 10 bases from V and 5 bases from J, with 26 bases between. Germline CDR1 is MDHEN and CDR2 is SYDVKM. The CDR3 sequence is 17 residues long. CDR3 loop: CAISWGAGLGTTGELFF. Here the CDR3 DNA reads TGTGCCATCTCGTGGGGGGCGGGCCTGGGGACAACCGGGGAGCTGTTTTTT.

This clonotype was counted at least ten times. V usage is TRBV10-1 and J usage is TRBJ1-1; D perhaps matches TRBD1 (5 bases). CDR3 length equals 13 residues. CDR1 is WNHNN, CDR2 SYGVQD, per germline (reference sequence). V was clipped by 9 bases and J by 3 bases, with 14 bases between them. CDR3 sequence: CASSGQLDTEAFF. The CDR3 nucleotides read TGCGCCAGTTCGGGGCAGCTGGACACTGAAGCTTTCTTT.

This clonotype was picked up a small number of times. This rearrangement joins TRBV6-1 to TRBJ1-1; D remains unclear. V was shortened by 6 bases and J by 7 bases, with 15 bases between the two germline ends. The CDR3 totals 13 residues. Germline lookup yields CDR1 MNHNS and CDR2 SASEGT. CDR3 coding DNA: TGTGCCAGCAGAACTTACGTGGGGAATGAAGCTTTCTTT. It encodes CASRTYVGNEAFF.

This clonotype was seen at least ten times. The chain has TRBV29-1 and TRBJ2-7, with D maybe TRBD1 (6 bases). Germline values: CDR1 SQVTM, CDR2 ANQGSEA. This CDR3 contains 14 residues. Trimming left V 4 bases short and J 2 bases short, with 15 bases between. The CDR3 protein is CSVVRDIEAYEQYF. The CDR3 DNA is TGCAGCGTTGTCCGGGACATCGAAGCCTACGAGCAGTACTTC.

As to this clonotype: A far larger clone is just one base off, so this is likely a read error. The chain couples TRBV7-3 to TRBJ1-2; 8 bases align to TRBD1. CDR3 length equals 13 residues. Losses at the gene ends were 5 bases for V and 8 bases for J; bases not matched to a gene: 7. Germline V gene sequence: CDR1 SGHTA, CDR2 FQGTGA. CDR3 sequence reads: CASSLGQGLGYTF. In DNA, the CDR3 is TGTGCCAGCAGCCTCGGACAGGGCCTCGGCTACACCTTC. Complete variable domain (other parts from reference TRBV7-3 and TRBJ1-2): GAGVSQTPSNKVTEKGKYVELRCDPISGHTALYWYRQSLGQGPEFLIYFQGTGAADDSGLPNDRFFAVRPEGSVSTLKIQRTERGDSAVYLCASSLGQGLGYTFGSGTRLTVV.

The rearrangement uses TRBV20-1 and TRBJ2-7; D call uncertain. The length of the CDR3 is 17 residues. Germline V CDR1 and CDR2: DFQATT, SNEGSKA (reference sequence). V lost 0 bases, J lost 4 bases, and 22 bases lay in between. The CDR3 sequence: CSARDSRSSIVSYEQYF. CDR3 sequence (DNA): TGCAGTGCTAGAGATTCCCGCAGCTCCATAGTGTCTTACGAGCAGTACTTC.

The V gene is TRBV10-3, the J gene TRBJ1-1; no reliable D call. This CDR3 region has 13 residues. Trimming removed 3 bases from V and 0 bases from J, with 5 bases in between. Germline values: CDR1 ENHRY, CDR2 SYGVKD. The CDR3 protein is CAISDGLNTEAFF. As DNA, the CDR3 is TGTGCCATCAGTGACGGGTTGAACACTGAAGCTTTCTTT.

In this sample, this clonotype turned up a few times. The chain couples TRBV5-1 to TRBJ1-2, with D uncertain. Trimming removed 1 base from V and 2 bases from J, with 9 bases in between. Germline loops: CDR1 SGHRS, CDR2 YFSETQ. The CDR3 consists of 14 residues. The DNA of the CDR3 is TGCGCCAGCAGCTTGCCTGACACCAACTATGGCTACACCTTC. It specifies CASSLPDTNYGYTF.

This clonotype occurred many times. V and J are TRBV7-3 and TRBJ2-5, with D possibly being TRBD2 (6 bases). CDR1 is SGHTA, CDR2 FQGTGA, per germline. The CDR3 is made up of 13 amino acids. V lost 5 bases to trimming and J lost 4 bases, with 11 bases between them. CDR3 amino acids: CASSPRRGETQYF. The CDR3 nucleotides are TGTGCCAGCAGCCCGAGGAGGGGAGAGACCCAGTACTTC.

The chain employs TRBV18 and TRBJ2-1; TRBD2 agrees at 10 bases. Trimming removed 2 bases from V and 10 bases from J; junction bases left unmatched: 8. Germline V gene lookup returns CDR1 KGHSH and CDR2 LQKENI. The CDR3 extends over 15 amino acids. The CDR3 sequence is CASSPETSGSGEQFF. CDR3 coding DNA: TGTGCCAGCTCACCAGAGACTAGCGGGTCTGGAGAGCAGTTCTTC.

Concerning this clonotype itself: A much larger clone lies one base from this, so it may be a read error. This chain uses TRBV5-1 with TRBJ2-7; no clear D gene. Trimming cost V 0 bases and J 2 bases, with 12 bases left between them. The CDR3 is 15 residues long. The germline gives CDR1 SGHRS, CDR2 YFSETQ. The CDR3 here is CASSLGWKGTYEQYF. For the CDR3, the DNA is TGCGCCAGCAGCTTGGGTTGGAAGGGCACCTACGAGCAGTACTTC.

This clonotype was seen repeatedly, ten times or more. The J gene is TRBJ2-5, the V gene TRBV10-3, with 8 bases matching TRBD1. J gave up 5 bases and V 0 bases, and 8 bases lay outside the gene matches. The germline gives CDR1 ENHRY, CDR2 SYGVKD. The length of the CDR3 is 16 residues. In DNA, the CDR3 is TGTGCCATCAGTGAGTCGAGTGCCAGGGGGCTGGAGACCCAGTACTTC. It codes for CAISESSARGLETQYF.

The chain links TRBV30 to TRBJ2-7; 7 bases match TRBD1. The CDR3 sequence is 14 residues long. Germline V gene sequence: CDR1 GTSNPN, CDR2 SVGIG (reference sequence). V lost 0 bases, J lost 3 bases, and 5 bases stayed unmatched. CDR3 DNA: TGTGCCTGGAGTGTAGGTAGGACAGGCTACGAGCAGTACTTC. It encodes CAWSVGRTGYEQYF.

This clonotype was picked up many times. This sequence joins TRBV7-2 and TRBJ2-4; a possible D gene is TRBD1 (5 bases). This CDR3 region has 12 residues. Germline V gene sequence: CDR1 SGHTA, CDR2 FQGNSA. V was pared by 4 bases and J by 16 bases, with 17 bases between. The CDR3 nucleotides read TGTGCCAGCAGCTCGACAGTGAACACCGTATACTTC. This encodes CASSSTVNTVYF.

The genes are TRBV6-2 or TRBV6-3 and TRBJ2-7; TRBD1 is a possible D gene (6 bases). V was cut by 2 bases and J by 5 bases, with 19 bases left in between. The germline V gene has CDR1 MNHEY and CDR2 SVGEGT. This CDR3 spans 16 amino acids. As DNA, the CDR3 is TGTGCCAGCAGTTACCCAACGGACAGCCTTGGGGACGAGCAGTACTTC. Amino acid sequence: CASSYPTDSLGDEQYF.

This clonotype has just a few counts. This sequence joins TRBV6-1 and TRBJ2-6; possible D gene TRBD2, 5 bases. This CDR3 contains 16 residues. V was cut by 8 bases and J by 1 base, with 15 bases left in between. Germline V gene data show CDR1 as MNHNS and CDR2 as SASEGT. CDR3 DNA: TGTGCCAGCGAAAACCCGACGGGGTCTGGGGCCAACGTCCTGACTTTC. It is translated as CASENPTGSGANVLTF.

The sample holds a few counts of this clonotype. Possible read error: a much larger clone is one base away. The chain employs TRBV6-2 or TRBV6-3 and TRBJ1-2; D possibly corresponds to TRBD1 (6 bases). The CDR3 length is 15 residues. Germline V gives CDR1 MNHEY, CDR2 SVGEGT. Between the trimmed V and J ends, which lost 5 bases and 3 bases, there was a span of 16 bases. The chain's CDR3 is CASSEGGRPDYGYTF. CDR3 nucleotide sequence: TGTGCCAGCAGTGAAGGGGGACGGCCAGACTATGGCTACACCTTC.

The table lists this clonotype with a few counts. The chain couples TRBV18 to TRBJ1-1, with a weak D call TRBD1 (5 bases). Trimming took off 3 bases at V and 3 bases at J, with 11 bases between the two ends. Per the germline V gene, CDR1 is KGHSH and CDR2 is LQKENI. The CDR3 is 14 amino acids. CDR3 in DNA: TGTGCCAGCTCACCGGCGGTAGGGGACACTGAAGCTTTCTTT. It encodes CASSPAVGDTEAFF.

The sample holds many counts of this clonotype. This chain uses TRBV7-2 with TRBJ2-5; 7 bases map to TRBD2. The length of the CDR3 is 17 residues. With 5 bases clipped from V and 0 bases from J, the junction kept 12 bases outside the gene matches. Germline loops: CDR1 SGHTA, CDR2 FQGNSA. As DNA, the CDR3 is TGTGCCAGCAGCCACGCTGACTCTAGCGGCAACCAAGAGACCCAGTACTTC. Translating it yields CASSHADSSGNQETQYF. Variable domain in full (rest from reference TRBV7-2 and TRBJ2-5): GAGVSQSPSNKVTEKGKDVELRCDPISGHTALYWYRQSLGQGLEFLIYFQGNSAPDKSGLPSDRFSAERTGGSVSTLTIQRTQQEDSAVYLCASSHADSSGNQETQYFGPGTRLLVL.

The chain combines TRBV30 with TRBJ2-7; 9 bases match TRBD1. With V trimmed by 0 bases and J by 3 bases, 3 bases remained unmatched. The CDR3 runs to 14 residues. The V gene's germline CDR1 is GTSNPN and CDR2 SVGIG (reference sequence). CDR3 bases: TGTGCCTGGAGTGTTGGGACAGGGAACTACGAGCAGTACTTC. Its translation: CAWSVGTGNYEQYF.

The chain recombines TRBV19 with TRBJ2-7, with a tentative D call TRBD2 (5 bases). The germline V and J ends were trimmed by 4 bases and 0 bases, with 10 bases remaining between them. Germline V gives CDR1 LNHDA, CDR2 SQIVND (reference sequence). There are 14 residues in the CDR3. The CDR3 DNA is TGTGCCAGTAGTACTAGCTCTAGCTCCTACGAGCAGTACTTC. This translates into CASSTSSSSYEQYF.

This clonotype was picked up many times. V and J are TRBV29-1 and TRBJ1-2; 7 nucleotides agree with TRBD1. Trimming removed 4 bases from V and 4 bases from J; junction bases left unmatched: 9. From germline, CDR1 is SQVTM and CDR2 ANQGSEA. The CDR3 is made up of 14 amino acids. CDR3 coding DNA: TGCAGCGTTGGAGGGGCAGACAGGGCCTATGGCTACACCTTC. This encodes CSVGGADRAYGYTF. The complete variable domain, with remaining parts taken from reference TRBV29-1 and TRBJ1-2, reads SAVISQKPSRDICQRGTSLTIQCQVDSQVTMMFWYRQQPGQSLTLIATANQGSEATYESGFVIDKFPISRPNLTFSTLTVSNMSPEDSSIYLCSVGGADRAYGYTFGSGTRLTVV.

J is TRBJ2-5 and V is TRBV7-9; tentatively, D is TRBD1 (6 bases). Germline V gene sequence: CDR1 SEHNR, CDR2 FQNEAQ (reference sequence). There are 12 residues in the CDR3. V lost 7 bases to trimming and J lost 4 bases, with 10 bases between them. CDR3 sequence reads: CASTGTPETQYF. For the CDR3, the DNA is TGTGCCAGCACGGGGACACCAGAGACCCAGTACTTC.

This clonotype turned up a few times. The rearrangement joins TRBV6-1 to TRBJ2-7; D is unclear. The germline V gene encodes CDR1 MNHNS and CDR2 SASEGT. V lost 7 bases to trimming and J lost 2 bases, with 15 bases between them. This CDR3 spans 14 amino acids. The CDR3 sequence: CASTWTPETYEQYF. The CDR3 nucleotides are TGTGCCAGCACCTGGACGCCTGAGACCTACGAGCAGTACTTC.

Many counts were recorded for this clonotype. The rearrangement uses TRBV6-1 and TRBJ2-7; D is unresolved. Deletions cut 8 bases from V and 9 bases from J, with 23 bases between. Germline CDR1 is MNHNS and CDR2 is SASEGT. The CDR3 length is 14 residues. CDR3 loop: CASVPWRRASVQYF. For the CDR3, the DNA is TGTGCCAGCGTCCCTTGGCGGCGTGCCTCCGTGCAGTACTTC.

This clonotype was counted many times. This chain joins TRBV2 and TRBJ1-4; no firm D call. The length of the CDR3 is 16 residues. Trimming removed 2 bases from V and 7 bases from J, with 17 bases in between. Germline V gives CDR1 SNHLY, CDR2 FYNNEI. The CDR3 reads CASSESIFAVREKLFF. The CDR3 nucleotides read TGTGCCAGCAGTGAATCGATTTTCGCAGTCCGTGAAAAACTGTTTTTT. The variable domain in full, with the rest retrieved from reference TRBV2 and TRBJ1-4, is EPEVTQTPSHQVTQMGQEVILRCVPISNHLYFYWYRQILGQKVEFLVSFYNNEISEKSEIFDDQFSVERPDGSNFTLKIRSTKLEDSAMYFCASSESIFAVREKLFFGSGTQLSVL.

This clonotype was seen more than once but under ten times. The V call is TRBV7-9, the J call TRBJ2-7; D possibly corresponds to TRBD1 (6 bases). The CDR3 spans 14 residues. In germline, CDR1 is SEHNR, CDR2 FQNEAQ (reference sequence). Trimming removed 5 bases from V and 4 bases from J, with 15 bases in between. CDR3 coding DNA: TGTGCCAGCAGCCGGGTGGGGGCGCAGTACGAGCAGTACTTC. As protein: CASSRVGAQYEQYF. Filled out from reference TRBV7-9 and TRBJ2-7, the complete variable domain reads DTGVSQNPRHKITKRGQNVTFRCDPISEHNRLYWYRQTLGQGPEFLTYFQNEAQLEKSRLLSDRFSAERPKGSFSTLEIQRTEQGDSAMYLCASSRVGAQYEQYFGPGTRLTVT.

This clonotype was seen many times. This chain connects TRBV28 to TRBJ1-4; possible D gene TRBD1, 5 bases. Per germline, CDR1 MDHEN and CDR2 SYDVKM. The length of the CDR3 is 15 residues. The germline V and J ends were trimmed by 5 bases and 8 bases, with 18 bases remaining between them. The CDR3, as DNA: TGTGCCAGCAGTCCCGCGGACAAAGCCTACGAAAAACTGTTTTTT. Amino acid sequence: CASSPADKAYEKLFF.